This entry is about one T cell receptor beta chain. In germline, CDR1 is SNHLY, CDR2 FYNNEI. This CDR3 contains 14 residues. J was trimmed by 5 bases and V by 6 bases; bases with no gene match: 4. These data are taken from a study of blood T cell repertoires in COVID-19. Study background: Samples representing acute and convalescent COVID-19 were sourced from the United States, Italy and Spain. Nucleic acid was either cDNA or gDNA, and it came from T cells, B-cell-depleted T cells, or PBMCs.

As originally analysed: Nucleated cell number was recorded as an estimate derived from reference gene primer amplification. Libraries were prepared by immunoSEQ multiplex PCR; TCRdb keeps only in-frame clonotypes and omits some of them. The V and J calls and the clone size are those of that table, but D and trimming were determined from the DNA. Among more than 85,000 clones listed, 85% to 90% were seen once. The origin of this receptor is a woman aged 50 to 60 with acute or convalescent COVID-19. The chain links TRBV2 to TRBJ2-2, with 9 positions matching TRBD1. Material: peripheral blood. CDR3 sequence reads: CASSRDRVTGELFF. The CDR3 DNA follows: TGTGCCAGCAGCCGGGACAGGGTTACCGGGGAGCTGTTTTTT.